This T cell receptor beta chain came from a study of shared clonotypes between healthy human individuals. Trimming cost V 8 bases and J 7 bases; bases outside gene matches: 13. CDR3 size: 15 residues. The germline V gene has CDR1 SGHAT and CDR2 FQNNGV. The study separated CD4+ cells into CD45RA+ naive and CD45RA-negative memory subsets. Assay used: immunoSEQ multiplex PCR; TCRdb lists only in-frame clones, some missing. In the table there are approximately 640,000 clones, less than 80% of which are singletons. The receptor's source is a young woman in good health. The chain links TRBV11-2 to TRBJ2-7, with 11 bases aligning to TRBD2. Sequenced: memory CD4+ T cells sorted from blood. Specified subset: CD45RA-negative fraction. The CDR3 protein is CASARPLAGGVEQYF. CDR3 DNA sequence: TGTGCCAGCGCCCGGCCCCTAGCGGGAGGAGTAGAGCAGTACTTC.